Listed below are T cell receptor beta chains from one sample, sequenced in a study of cytomegalovirus exposure and HLA in healthy donors. Repertoires were generated with immunoSEQ multiplex PCR, while TCRdb's copy carries only in-frame clones and drops some. The sample consists of roughly 78,000 clones, around 60% of them appearing once. Sample: PBMCs. These receptors originate from a man between 25 and 39 years old in good health and CMV-seropositive. CDR3s include the opening cysteine and the closing phenylalanine or tryptophan. D genes are given only for firm matches. Clone size is not always given. Where it is, it says once, few, many or a class for expanded clones.

v_call	d_call	clone_size	j_call	cdr3_aa	cdr3_nt
TRBV4-2	NA	NA	TRBJ2-2	CASSQQGTPPTGELFF	TGTGCCAGCAGCCAACAGGGAACCCCGCCCACCGGGGAGCTGTTTTTT
TRBV6-6	NA	NA	TRBJ1-6	CAVKDSAYNSPLHF	TGTGCCGTTAAGGACAGCGCCTATAATTCACCCCTCCACTTT
TRBV19	TRBD1	NA	TRBJ1-3	CASSDQGAPGNTIYF	TGTGCCAGTAGTGACCAGGGGGCGCCTGGAAACACCATATATTTT
TRBV9	NA	few	TRBJ1-1	CASSARGGYTEAFF	TGTGCCAGCAGCGCCAGGGGTGGTTACACTGAAGCTTTCTTT
TRBV11-3	NA	NA	TRBJ2-2	CASSSKAGGVSGELFF	TGTGCCAGCAGCAGCAAGGCTGGGGGCGTATCCGGGGAGCTGTTTTTT
TRBV27	NA	once	TRBJ2-3	CASSLGGITDTQYF	TGTGCCAGCAGTTTAGGGGGGATCACAGATACGCAGTATTTT
TRBV9	TRBD2	few	TRBJ2-7	CASRASGSSYEQYF	TGTGCCAGCAGGGCTAGCGGGAGCTCCTACGAGCAGTACTTC
TRBV2	NA	NA	TRBJ1-2	CASSEAGDRGYTF	TGTGCCAGCAGTGAAGCAGGAGATCGTGGCTACACCTTC
TRBV6-5	TRBD1	NA	TRBJ1-1	CASTLTGPVAEAFF	TGTGCCAGCACTCTGACAGGGCCGGTTGCGGAAGCTTTCTTT
TRBV7-8	NA	NA	TRBJ2-3	CASSLGTGVADTQYF	TGTGCCAGCAGCTTAGGTACCGGGGTGGCAGATACGCAGTATTTT
TRBV28	NA	NA	TRBJ1-1	CASTVGGMNTEAFF	TGTGCCAGCACCGTGGGAGGAATGAACACTGAAGCTTTCTTT
TRBV27	TRBD2	once	TRBJ2-3	CASSLFRTSGRPDTQYF	TGTGCCAGCAGTTTATTCCGGACTAGCGGGAGACCAGATACGCAGTATTTT
TRBV5-1	TRBD1	NA	TRBJ1-1	CASSPRTGGDTEAFF	TGCGCCAGCAGCCCTCGGACAGGGGGTGACACTGAAGCTTTCTTT
TRBV6-5	TRBD1	NA	TRBJ1-3	CASSPTGPSGNTIYF	TGTGCCAGCAGTCCGACAGGGCCCTCTGGAAACACCATATATTTT
TRBV25-1	NA	NA	TRBJ1-1	CASSETGMQGNTEAFF	TGTGCCAGCAGTGAAACAGGGATGCAAGGGAACACTGAAGCTTTCTTT
TRBV7-3	TRBD2	NA	TRBJ2-3	CASSLGLGFGDTQYF	TGTGCCAGCAGCTTGGGACTAGGTTTTGGAGATACGCAGTATTTT
TRBV6-1	TRBD1	few	TRBJ1-4	CASSDTGGVYEKLFF	TGTGCCAGCAGTGATACAGGGGGCGTGTATGAAAAACTGTTTTTT
TRBV7-2	NA	once	TRBJ2-5	CASTSRDLETQYF	TGTGCCAGCACCTCAAGGGACTTAGAGACCCAGTACTTC
TRBV2	TRBD2	NA	TRBJ2-1	CASSEEVAGAYNEQFF	TGTGCCAGCAGTGAAGAGGTAGCGGGGGCGTACAATGAGCAGTTCTTC
TRBV4-2	TRBD1	NA	TRBJ2-5	CASTTGGAETQYF	TGTGCCAGCACGACAGGGGGCGCAGAGACCCAGTACTTC